This T cell receptor (beta chain) was recovered during a study of cytomegalovirus exposure and HLA in healthy donors. Overall study results and limits: Earlier findings revealed that most TCR beta V segments proved productive either about 90% or about 30% of the time.

Germline-derived CDR1 and CDR2 are MNHNY and SVGAGI (reference sequence). The CDR3 length is 15 residues. V was trimmed by 6 bases and J by 6 bases, leaving 17 bases between them. Primers for the PCR totalled 60 Vbeta and 13 Jbeta. TCRdb keeps only in-frame clones here, not all; method: immunoSEQ multiplex PCR. The table lists fewer than 200,000 clones, roughly two thirds of them singletons, with less than 3.5% in the top ten. Concerning this clone itself: What it binds is not known.

This receptor was obtained from a woman aged 40 to 50 in good health and CMV-seropositive. The specimen was PBMCs. The rearrangement uses TRBV6-6 and TRBJ1-4, with a possible D match to TRBD1 (6 bases). CDR3 residues: CASSRDRNRDEKLFF. In DNA form, the CDR3 reads TGTGCCAGCAGCCGGGACCGAAACAGGGATGAAAAACTGTTTTTT.